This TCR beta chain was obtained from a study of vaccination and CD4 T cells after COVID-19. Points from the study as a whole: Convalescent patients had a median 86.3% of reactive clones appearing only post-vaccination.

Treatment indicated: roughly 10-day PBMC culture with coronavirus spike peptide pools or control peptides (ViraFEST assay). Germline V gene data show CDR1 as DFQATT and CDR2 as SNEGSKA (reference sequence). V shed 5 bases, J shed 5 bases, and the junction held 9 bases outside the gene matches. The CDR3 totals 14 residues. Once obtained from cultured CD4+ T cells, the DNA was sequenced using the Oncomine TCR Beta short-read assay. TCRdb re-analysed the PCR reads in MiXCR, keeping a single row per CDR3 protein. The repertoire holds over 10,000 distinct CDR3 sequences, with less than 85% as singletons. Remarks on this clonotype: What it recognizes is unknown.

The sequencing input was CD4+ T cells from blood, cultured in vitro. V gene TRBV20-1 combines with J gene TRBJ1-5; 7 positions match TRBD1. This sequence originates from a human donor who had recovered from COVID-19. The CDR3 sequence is CSAAAGRGDQPQHF. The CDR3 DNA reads TGCAGTGCTGCAGCGGGCAGGGGGGATCAGCCCCAGCATTTT.